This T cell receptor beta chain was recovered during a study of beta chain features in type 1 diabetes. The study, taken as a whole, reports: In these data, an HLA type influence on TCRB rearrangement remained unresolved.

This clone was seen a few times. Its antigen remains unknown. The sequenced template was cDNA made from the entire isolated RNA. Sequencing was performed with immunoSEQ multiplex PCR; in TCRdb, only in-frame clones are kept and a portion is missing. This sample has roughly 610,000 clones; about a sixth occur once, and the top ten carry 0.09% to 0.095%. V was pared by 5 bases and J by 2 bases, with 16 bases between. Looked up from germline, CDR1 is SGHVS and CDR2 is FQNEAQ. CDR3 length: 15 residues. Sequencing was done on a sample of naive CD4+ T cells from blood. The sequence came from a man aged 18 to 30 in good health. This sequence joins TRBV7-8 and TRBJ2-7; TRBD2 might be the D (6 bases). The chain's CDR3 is CASSPGRDLTYEQYF. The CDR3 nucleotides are TGTGCCAGCAGCCCCGGACGGGACTTAACCTACGAGCAGTACTTC.